The entry below describes one T cell receptor beta chain. The data stem from a study of blood T cell repertoires in COVID-19. As for the study in general: The United States, Italy and Spain provided the acute and convalescent COVID-19 samples. Nucleic acid was either cDNA or gDNA, and it came from T cells, B-cell-depleted T cells, or PBMCs.

This CDR3 spans 14 amino acids. V shed 4 bases and J shed 4 bases, with 14 bases lying between them. The germline V gene encodes CDR1 LNHDA and CDR2 SQIVND (reference sequence). The authors' processing: Counts of nucleated cells, estimated from reference gene primer amplification, were obtained. The assay was immunoSEQ multiplex PCR, and TCRdb's table has in-frame clones only and misses some. V, J and clone size are those of that table, while D and trimming were read from the DNA. The table shows about 210,000 clones, with roughly four fifths occurring only once. This chain links TRBV19 with TRBJ2-7; the D is unclear. The source of this sequence is a woman between 35 and 50 years old with acute or convalescent COVID-19. The sequencing input was peripheral blood. The CDR3 loop reads CASSSPAVNYEQYF. In DNA, the CDR3 is TGTGCCAGTAGTAGCCCGGCGGTAAATTACGAGCAGTACTTC.